This TCR beta chain was retrieved from a study of blood T cell repertoires in COVID-19. Some clones are missing from TCRdb's copy, which holds only in-frame ones; the method was immunoSEQ multiplex PCR. The sample records over 75,000 clones, approximately 90% being singletons. The sample taken for sequencing was peripheral blood. The TCR comes from a human donor with active COVID-19. The donor label of this sample is uncertain.

The CDR3 nucleotides are TGTGCCAGCAGCCAAGATACTAGCGGGGGGGAGACCCAGTACTTC. It translates to CASSQDTSGGETQYF. The chain links TRBV14 to TRBJ2-5, with TRBD2 identical over 12 bases. Trimming took 0 bases from V and 5 from J; bases not matched to a gene: 1. The CDR3 length is 15 residues. Germline V gene sequence: CDR1 SGHDN, CDR2 FVKESK. The whole variable domain, remainder taken from reference TRBV14 and TRBJ2-5, is EAGVTQFPSHSVIEKGQTVTLRCDPISGHDNLYWYRRVMGKEIKFLLHFVKESKQDESGMPNNRFLAERTGGTYSTLKVQPAELEDSGVYFCASSQDTSGGETQYFGPGTRLLVL.